These T cell receptor beta chains were read from a single sample in a study of blood T cells in healthy people across ages. TCRdb re-analysed the 5' RACE reads in MiXCR, keeping a single row per CDR3 protein. The sample yields about 650,000 distinct CDR3 sequences, 40% to 65% seen once. The source material was blood. The receptors derive from a woman of 80 years or more in good health. CDR3s include the opening cysteine and the closing phenylalanine or tryptophan. The order of the fields is D gene, clone size, J gene, V gene, CDR3 DNA, CDR3 protein. A D gene is named only where the DNA matches it firmly. The size of a clone is reported for some rows only, either as once, few or many, or as a class for expanded clones.

>TRBD2|-|TRBJ2-3|TRBV3-1
TGTGCCAGCAGCCAACTACTAGCGGGGTCAGATACGCAGTATTTT
CASSQLLAGSDTQYF
>-|many|TRBJ1-1|TRBV7-2
TGTGCCAGCAGCCCGAGGGGGTGGGGATCTGAAGCTTTCTTT
CASSPRGWGSEAFF
>TRBD2|-|TRBJ2-3|TRBV12-3/TRBV12-4
TGTGCCAGCAGTTTAAAGGCGGGAGGTTGGGGAGATACGCAGTATTTT
CASSLKAGGWGDTQYF
>-|-|TRBJ1-3|TRBV28
TGTGCCAGCAGTTTCCCAGGAGGGGGAAACACCATATATTTT
CASSFPGGGNTIYF
>-|-|TRBJ1-1|TRBV6-5
TGTGCCAGCAGCCCTGACATGGCTGAAGCTTTCTTT
CASSPDMAEAFF
>-|-|TRBJ1-6|TRBV28
TGTGCCAGCAGGAGAGGTGGCGATAATTCACCCCTCCACTTT
CASRRGGDNSPLHF
>TRBD1|-|TRBJ2-1|TRBV7-9
TGTGCCATCGTAGCCGGGACAGGGGTATACAATGAGCAGTTCTTC
CAIVAGTGVYNEQFF
>TRBD1|-|TRBJ2-5|TRBV4-2
TGTGCCAGCAGCCAGACCACCGGGACAGTCCAAGAGACCCAGTACTTC
CASSQTTGTVQETQYF
>TRBD2|many|TRBJ2-3|TRBV13
TGTGCCAGCAGCCAGGGATTAGCGGGAGTATCAGATACGCAGTATTTT
CASSQGLAGVSDTQYF
>-|many|TRBJ2-3|TRBV20-1
TGCAGTGCTAGAGACCTGAGCACAGATACGCAGTATTTT
CSARDLSTDTQYF
>-|many|TRBJ2-7|TRBV6-2/TRBV6-3
TGTGCCAGCAGTGAAGGAACACCCCTATCACCGTACTTC
CASSEGTPLSPYF
>TRBD1|-|TRBJ1-1|TRBV5-1
TGCGCCAGCAGCTTGGCACTTACCGGGACAGGGGTTATTGAAGCTTTCTTT
CASSLALTGTGVIEAFF
>TRBD2|many|TRBJ2-1|TRBV6-5
TGTGCCAGCAGTTACTCCTTGGACAGGCAGGGCGGGGGGGACTACAATGAGCAGTTCTTC
CASSYSLDRQGGGDYNEQFF
>TRBD2|-|TRBJ2-5|TRBV2
TGTGCCAGCAGCGAAGGACTAGCGGGGGGCCAAGAGACCCAGTACTTC
CASSEGLAGGQETQYF
>-|-|TRBJ2-5|TRBV6-6
TGTGCCAGCAGTTACGCAAGGGAGCAAGAGACCCAGTACTTC
CASSYAREQETQYF
>-|-|TRBJ1-2|TRBV12-3/TRBV12-4
TGTGCCAGCAGTTATATTCCCGGGCCAACTAACTATGGCTACACCTTC
CASSYIPGPTNYGYTF
>-|-|TRBJ2-3|TRBV3-1
TGTGCCAGCAGCCAGGGGTGGCGGGACAAAGGCACAGATACGCAGTATTTT
CASSQGWRDKGTDTQYF
>-|few|TRBJ1-5|TRBV18
TGTGCCAGCTCACCACAAAGAGTTGACAATCAGCCCCAGCATTTT
CASSPQRVDNQPQHF
>TRBD1|-|TRBJ2-7|TRBV28
TGTGCCAGCAGTGCCCCGGGACAGGGGGCAACTGAGCAGTACTTC
CASSAPGQGATEQYF
>-|many|TRBJ2-6|TRBV12-3/TRBV12-4
TGTGCCAGCAGTCGAGCGGATGTATGGCTAGCTGTTGGGGCCAACGTCCTGACTTTC
CASSRADVWLAVGANVLTF
>TRBD1|-|TRBJ2-5|TRBV15
TGTGCCACCAGTGGGAGGACAGGGCAAGAGACCCAGTACTTC
CATSGRTGQETQYF
>-|-|TRBJ2-4|TRBV5-6
TGTGCCAGCAGCTTGGCCGGGACATCAATAGCCAAAAACATTCAGTACTTC
CASSLAGTSIAKNIQYF
>TRBD2|many|TRBJ2-1|TRBV12-3/TRBV12-4
TGTGCCAGCATCTTGGGACTAGCGGGGCAGGGTGAGCAGTTCTTC
CASILGLAGQGEQFF
>TRBD1|few|TRBJ2-6|TRBV4-1
TGCGCCAGCGGTCCCGCGACAGGGTCCTCTGGGGCCAACGTCCTGACTTTC
CASGPATGSSGANVLTF
>TRBD1|-|TRBJ1-2|TRBV10-3
TGTGCCATCAGGGGGACAGTACTAAGCGATGGCTACACCTTC
CAIRGTVLSDGYTF
>-|-|TRBJ1-1|TRBV2
TGTGCCAGCAGATCTTCGACAGACACTGAAGCTTTCTTT
CASRSSTDTEAFF
>TRBD1|few|TRBJ2-3|TRBV5-1
TGCGCCAGCAGCTTTTCGGGTGGGACAGTACCCACAGATACGCAGTATTTT
CASSFSGGTVPTDTQYF
>-|many|TRBJ2-7|TRBV11-2
TGTGCCAGCAGCTCCCCTATTGGGGGGAAGTCCTACAATGAGCAGTACTTC
CASSSPIGGKSYNEQYF
>TRBD1|-|TRBJ2-2|TRBV6-5
TGTGCCAGCAGTTACCGGGGCAGGGGGCCCACCGGGGAGCTGTTTTTT
CASSYRGRGPTGELFF
>-|many|TRBJ1-1|TRBV5-6
TGTGCCAGCACTCCTGTGGGACGAGGCCTTCCGAACACTGAAGCTTTCTTT
CASTPVGRGLPNTEAFF
>-|few|TRBJ2-1|TRBV9
TGTGCCAGCAGCGGCAATGAGAAGTTCTTC
CASSGNEKFF
>TRBD2|-|TRBJ2-1|TRBV3-1
TGTGCCAGCAGCCAAGAACTAGCGGATTACAATGAGCAGTTCTTC
CASSQELADYNEQFF
>TRBD1|-|TRBJ2-7|TRBV28
TGTGCCAGCAGTTTAGAGGGGGCCCTGGCCTACGAGCAGTACTTC
CASSLEGALAYEQYF
>-|few|TRBJ1-1|TRBV5-1
TGCGCCAGCAGCGGCGGGGGGGATGACACTGAAGCTTTCTTT
CASSGGGDDTEAFF
>-|many|TRBJ2-1|TRBV20-1
TGCAGTGCTAGAGAGGGAGGCGTTAGCTCCTACAATGAGCAGTTCTTC
CSAREGGVSSYNEQFF
>TRBD2|many|TRBJ2-2|TRBV6-6
TGTGCCAGCAGCCGCGCCGGGACTAGCGGGAGCACCGGGGAGCTGTTTTTT
CASSRAGTSGSTGELFF
>-|many|TRBJ2-7|TRBV6-5
TGTGCCAGCAGTGAACCCGGGGCCCCGCAGTACTTC
CASSEPGAPQYF
>-|-|TRBJ2-4|TRBV2
TGTGCCAGCATCCGAGACCCTGAAAACATTCAGTACTTC
CASIRDPENIQYF
>-|-|TRBJ1-3|TRBV10-3
TGTGCCATCAGTTCCGATGGAAACACCATATATTTT
CAISSDGNTIYF
>-|-|TRBJ2-2|TRBV20-1
TGCAGTGCTAGAGACTACAAGAACACCGGGGAGCTGTTTTTT
CSARDYKNTGELFF
>TRBD2|-|TRBJ2-3|TRBV7-8
TGTGCCAGCAGCCCCAGACTAGCGGGCTCCTCCACAGATACGCAGTATTTT
CASSPRLAGSSTDTQYF
>-|few|TRBJ2-3|TRBV12-3/TRBV12-4
TGTGCCAGCAGTTTTCGAACCACAGATACGCAGTATTTT
CASSFRTTDTQYF
>TRBD1|few|TRBJ1-6|TRBV9
TGTGCCAGCAGCGTAGGAGGGGGCATCCAGATTTCACCCCTCCACTTT
CASSVGGGIQISPLHF
>-|many|TRBJ2-1|TRBV5-4
TGTGCCAGCAGCCCGACGGTTGGGAATGATCAGTTCTTC
CASSPTVGNDQFF
>-|few|TRBJ2-1|TRBV5-6
TGTGCCAGCAGCTTGTTTGAGGGGAATTCCTACAATGAGCAGTTCTTC
CASSLFEGNSYNEQFF
>-|once|TRBJ1-5|TRBV7-2
TGTGCCAGCAGCTTAGTGGGTGGCAGTGGTCAGCCCCAGCATTTT
CASSLVGGSGQPQHF